This TCR beta chain was sequenced in a study of response to subunit inactivated influenza vaccine. TCRdb called the RT-PCR reads again in MiXCR, with one record for every CDR3 protein. The data hold about 240,000 distinct CDR3 sequences, with 10% to 15% observed a single time. Concerning this clonotype itself: Its cognate antigen is unknown.

Study-wide points: Authors suggested that a seasonal influenza vaccination recruits few new T cells each time.

The sequencing used non-naive T cells sorted from PBMCs, collected 14 to 15 days before vaccination. The sequence derives from a man in his fifties or sixties who received an inactivated influenza vaccine.

The CDR3 DNA follows: TGCGCCAGCAGCTCGCATGAGCGGGGGGGCCCAGATACGCAGTATTTT. As protein: CASSSHERGGPDTQYF. V and J are TRBV4-1 and TRBJ2-3, with TRBD2 matching 10 bases. Trimming at V came to 5 bases and at J to 4 bases, leaving 9 bases not matched to a gene. Germline CDR1 is MGHRA and CDR2 is YSYEKL. There are 16 residues in the CDR3.